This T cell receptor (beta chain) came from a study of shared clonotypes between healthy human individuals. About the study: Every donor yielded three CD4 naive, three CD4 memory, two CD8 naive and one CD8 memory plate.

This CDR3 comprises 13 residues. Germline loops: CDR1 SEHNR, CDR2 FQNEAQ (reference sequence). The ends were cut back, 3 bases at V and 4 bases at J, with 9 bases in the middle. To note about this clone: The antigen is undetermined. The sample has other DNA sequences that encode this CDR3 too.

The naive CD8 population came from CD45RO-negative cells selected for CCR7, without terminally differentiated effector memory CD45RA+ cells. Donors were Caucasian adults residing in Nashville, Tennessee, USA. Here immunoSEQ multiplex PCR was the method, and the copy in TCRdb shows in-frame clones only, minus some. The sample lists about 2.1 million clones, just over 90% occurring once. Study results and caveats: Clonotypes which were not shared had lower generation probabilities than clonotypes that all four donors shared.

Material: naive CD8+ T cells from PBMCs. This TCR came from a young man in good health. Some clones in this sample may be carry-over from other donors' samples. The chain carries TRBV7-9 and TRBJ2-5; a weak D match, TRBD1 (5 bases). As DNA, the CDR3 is TGTGCCAGCAGCTTGACAACAGGAGAGACCCAGTACTTC. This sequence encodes CASSLTTGETQYF.